A selection of T cell receptor beta chains follows, all from one sample in a study of OX40 agonist ivuxolimab in advanced cancers. Clones were sequenced by immunoSEQ multiplex PCR, and TCRdb holds only the in-frame ones, with some missing. The sample has under 25,000 clones; around 84% are singletons. Sequenced here: CD4+ or CD8+ T cells sorted from blood, sampled in a trial of the OX40 agonist ivuxolimab. Source of these receptors: an adult with an advanced solid tumor such as melanoma, head and neck, liver or kidney cancer. Each CDR3 is given with its conserved first and last residue. D genes are given only for firm matches. Not every row has a clone size; where given, it reads once, few, many or a size class.

clone size,J gene,CDR3 length,D gene,V gene,CDR3 DNA,CDR3 protein
.,TRBJ2-7,12,.,TRBV5-6,TGTGCCAGCAGCCGTACTGCCTACGAGCAGTACTTC,CASSRTAYEQYF
.,TRBJ1-6,15,TRBD1,TRBV5-1,TGCGCCAGCAGCTTGAACCGGGACAGCAATTCACCCCTCCACTTT,CASSLNRDSNSPLHF
.,TRBJ2-5,14,TRBD1,TRBV6-1,TGTGCCAGCAGTGAAGGGACAGGGGAAGAGACCCAGTACTTC,CASSEGTGEETQYF
.,TRBJ1-1,13,.,TRBV29-1,TGCAGCCTTCCAGGTCGGCCACTCACAGAAGCTTTCTTT,CSLPGRPLTEAFF
.,TRBJ2-7,14,TRBD2,TRBV5-1,TGCGCCAGCAGCTTGAGCGGGGCTTACTACGAGCAGTACTTC,CASSLSGAYYEQYF
.,TRBJ2-1,15,.,TRBV5-1,TGCGCCAGCAGCTTGGGCAGGGAATTCTACAATGAGCAATTCTTC,CASSLGREFYNEQFF
few,TRBJ2-1,14,TRBD2,TRBV2,TGTGCCACCGTGACTAGCGGGTATCACAATGAGCAGTTCTTC,CATVTSGYHNEQFF
.,TRBJ2-5,12,TRBD1,TRBV29-1,TGCAGCGTGACAGGGACACAAGAGACCCAGTACTTC,CSVTGTQETQYF
.,TRBJ1-5,15,.,TRBV5-8,TGTGCCAGCAGCTTGACGGGGGTTGGCAATCAGCCCCAGCATTTT,CASSLTGVGNQPQHF
.,TRBJ2-7,15,.,TRBV4-2,TGTGCCAGCAGCCAAGAAAGCGGACACCACTACGAGCAGTACTTC,CASSQESGHHYEQYF
.,TRBJ2-1,11,.,TRBV30,TGTGCCTGGAGCATACAGGGCTCGCAGTTCTTC,CAWSIQGSQFF
few,TRBJ1-1,15,TRBD1,TRBV7-6,TGTGCCAGCAGATTAGGGACAGTGACCAACACTGAAGCTTTCTTT,CASRLGTVTNTEAFF
.,TRBJ2-4,15,.,TRBV4-2,TGTGCCAGCAGCCAAGCGGACCTAGCCAAAAACATTCAGTACTTC,CASSQADLAKNIQYF
.,TRBJ2-7,15,TRBD2,TRBV7-8,TGTGCCAGCAGCCCTACTAGCGGGGAGTCCTACGAGCAGTACTTC,CASSPTSGESYEQYF
.,TRBJ1-2,13,.,TRBV7-2,TGTGCCAGCAGCTCCGGAGGGGGTTATGGCTACACCTTC,CASSSGGGYGYTF
.,TRBJ2-7,12,.,TRBV29-1,TGCAGCGTTGCCGTGAGCTCCTACGAGCAGTACTTC,CSVAVSSYEQYF
.,TRBJ1-5,15,.,TRBV12-5,TGTGCTAGTGGTTCGGGGCAGGGAAGCAATCAGCCCCAGCATTTT,CASGSGQGSNQPQHF
few,TRBJ2-7,14,TRBD2,TRBV19,TGTGCCAGTAGTCCAGCGGGAGGCTCCTACGAGCAGTACTTC,CASSPAGGSYEQYF
.,TRBJ2-2,13,.,TRBV18,TGTGCCAGCTCACCACAGGGGGACGGGGAGCTGTTTTTT,CASSPQGDGELFF
.,TRBJ2-7,14,TRBD2,TRBV23-1,TGCGCCAGCAGTCTCCGTCGGGGGGGATACGAGCAGTACTTC,CASSLRRGGYEQYF
.,TRBJ1-1,18,TRBD1,TRBV6-1,TGTGCCAGCAGTGGCGGACGGGACAGGGGTGTGAGGGACACTGAAGCTTTCTTT,CASSGGRDRGVRDTEAFF
large,TRBJ2-1,13,TRBD2,TRBV6-6,TGTGCCAGCAGCTTAGCGGGACCCAATGAGCAGTTCTTC,CASSLAGPNEQFF
.,TRBJ2-7,13,TRBD1,TRBV5-5,TGTGCCAGCAGGTTCTCAGGGGGCGACGAGCAGTACTTC,CASRFSGGDEQYF
.,TRBJ2-7,13,.,TRBV7-2,TGTGCCAGCAGCTTAGTTCCCGGGTACGAGCAGTACTTC,CASSLVPGYEQYF
.,TRBJ2-7,13,.,TRBV11-3,TGTGCCAGCAGCTTACCTGCGAAACACGAGCAGTACTTC,CASSLPAKHEQYF
.,TRBJ2-7,14,.,TRBV7-3,TGTGCCAGCAGCTTTATGGGTAGGGATGGCGAGCAGTACTTC,CASSFMGRDGEQYF
.,TRBJ2-3,12,.,TRBV30,TGTGCCTGGGAGATTAGCACAGATACGCAGTATTTT,CAWEISTDTQYF
.,TRBJ2-7,13,TRBD1,TRBV5-6,TGTGCCAGCAGCGTACGCAGGGGGTACGAGCAGTACTTC,CASSVRRGYEQYF